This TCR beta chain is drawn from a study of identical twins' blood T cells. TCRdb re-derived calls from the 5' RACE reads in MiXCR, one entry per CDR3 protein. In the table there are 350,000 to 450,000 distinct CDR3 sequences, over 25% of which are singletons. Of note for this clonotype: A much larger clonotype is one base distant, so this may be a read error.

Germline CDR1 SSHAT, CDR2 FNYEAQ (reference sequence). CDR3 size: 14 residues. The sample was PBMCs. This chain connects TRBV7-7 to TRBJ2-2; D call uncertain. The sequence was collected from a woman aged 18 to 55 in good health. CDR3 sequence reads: CASSFLVGSGELFF. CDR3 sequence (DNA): TGTGCTAGCAGCTTCCTGGTTGGGTCCGGGGAGCTGTTTTTT. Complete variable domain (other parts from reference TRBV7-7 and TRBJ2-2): GAGVSQSPRYKVTKRGQDVTLRCDPISSHATLYWYQQALGQGPEFLTYFNYEAQPDKSGLPSDRFSAERPEGSISTLTIQRTEQRDSAMYRCASSFLVGSGELFFGEGSRLTVL.